Presented here are 25 T cell receptor beta chains from one specimen sequenced in a study of blood T cell repertoires in COVID-19. Clones were sequenced by immunoSEQ multiplex PCR, and TCRdb holds only the in-frame ones, with some missing. The table includes about 390,000 clones, approximately 87% detected once. The specimen was peripheral blood. The receptor set was obtained from a woman aged 60-75 years with COVID-19, enrolled during active disease.

The rearrangement links TRBV4-2 to TRBJ2-5; 9 nucleotides line up with TRBD1. Germline CDR1 reads LGHNA; CDR2 reads YNFKEQ. The CDR3 length is 15 residues. Trimming took 1 base from V and 4 from J; bases not matched to a gene: 4. CDR3 protein: CASSQVTGGGETQYF. As DNA, the CDR3 is TGTGCCAGCAGCCAAGTGACAGGGGGAGGAGAGACCCAGTACTTC.

V is TRBV10-3 and J is TRBJ2-7; possibly TRBD2 for D (5 bases). Germline V CDR1 and CDR2: ENHRY, SYGVKD. V gave up 5 bases and J gave up 0 bases, with 14 bases separating them. The CDR3 has 15 amino acids. CDR3 DNA: TGTGCCATCAGTTACGGACTTACCAGCTCCTACGAGCAGTACTTC. Its translation: CAISYGLTSSYEQYF.

The rearrangement joins TRBV5-1 to TRBJ2-5; 8 positions match TRBD1. The CDR3 is made up of 14 amino acids. The V and J ends lost 5 bases and 4 bases, in that order; junction bases with no gene match: 7. Germline-derived CDR1 and CDR2 are SGHRS and YFSETQ. This chain's CDR3 is CASRGGTGGETQYF. For the CDR3, the DNA is TGCGCCAGCAGGGGTGGAACAGGGGGAGAGACCCAGTACTTC.

The genes are TRBV5-4 and TRBJ1-5; D is perhaps TRBD1 (6 bases). Germline V gives CDR1 SGHNT, CDR2 YYREEE (reference sequence). The CDR3 extends over 13 amino acids. V was clipped by 4 bases and J by 4 bases, with 9 bases between them. The CDR3 is CASSIDRNQPQHF. In DNA form, the CDR3 reads TGTGCCAGCAGCATAGACAGGAATCAGCCCCAGCATTTT.

The CDR3 DNA reads TGTGCCATCAGTGCGGCAGGGAGCAATCAGCCCCAGCATTTT. Translated: CAISAAGSNQPQHF. This chain links TRBV10-3 with TRBJ1-5; D might be TRBD1 (5 bases). CDR3 size: 14 residues. Germline V gene sequence: CDR1 ENHRY, CDR2 SYGVKD. V lost 4 bases and J 1 base, leaving 8 bases between the germline ends.

V and J are TRBV19 and TRBJ2-3; 8 bases fit TRBD1. J was trimmed by 4 bases and V by 5 bases; bases with no gene match: 5. CDR3 length: 14 residues. Germline V gene data show CDR1 as LNHDA and CDR2 as SQIVND (reference sequence). This CDR3 reads CASSPTTGADTQYF. CDR3 in DNA: TGTGCCAGTAGTCCCACGACAGGGGCAGATACGCAGTATTTT.

This chain joins TRBV7-8 and TRBJ1-5; D may be TRBD1 (5 bases). The CDR3 sequence is 13 residues long. Trimming took off 5 bases at V and 4 bases at J, with 9 bases between the two ends. Germline CDR1 reads SGHVS; CDR2 reads FQNEAQ. CDR3 in amino acids: CASSGSGNQPQHF. The CDR3, as DNA: TGTGCCAGCAGCGGCTCAGGGAATCAGCCCCAGCATTTT.

The chain couples TRBV6-5 to TRBJ1-4; 7 bases agree with TRBD1. The CDR3 contains 14 residues. The V and J ends lost 3 bases and 8 bases, in that order; junction bases with no gene match: 6. Germline CDR1 MNHEY, CDR2 SVGAGI. The CDR3 reads CASSYGGGGEKLFF. Here the CDR3 DNA reads TGTGCCAGCAGTTATGGAGGGGGCGGCGAAAAACTGTTTTTT.

A word on this clone: This sample also contains other DNA sequences that code for the same CDR3. The J gene is TRBJ2-7, the V gene TRBV7-9, with a weak D call TRBD1 (6 bases). Germline CDR1 reads SEHNR; CDR2 reads FQNEAQ (reference sequence). Trimming removed 4 bases at V and 4 bases at J, with 8 bases between. The CDR3 is 12 residues long. CDR3 sequence (DNA): TGTGCCAGCAGCTCCGACAGGTACGAGCAGTACTTC. It specifies CASSSDRYEQYF. The full variable domain, rest sourced from reference TRBV7-9 and TRBJ2-7, is DTGVSQNPRHKITKRGQNVTFRCDPISEHNRLYWYRQTLGQGPEFLTYFQNEAQLEKSRLLSDRFSAERPKGSFSTLEIQRTEQGDSAMYLCASSSDRYEQYFGPGTRLTVT.

V gene TRBV18 combines with J gene TRBJ1-6, with 7 nucleotides matching TRBD1. Germline loops: CDR1 KGHSH, CDR2 LQKENI. The J segment lost 10 bases and the V segment lost 3 bases, leaving 9 bases of the junction unmatched. CDR3 length: 15 amino acids. In nucleotides, the CDR3 is TGTGCCAGCTCACCCCGGGCAGGGGGTAACTCACCCCTCCACTTT. It is translated as CASSPRAGGNSPLHF.

CDR3 protein: CASSRQGNYEQYF. In nucleotides, the CDR3 is TGTGCCAGCAGCCGACAGGGGAACTACGAGCAGTACTTC. The chain joins TRBV3-1 (or the pseudogene TRBV3-2) to TRBJ2-7; 8 bases agree with TRBD1. With V trimmed by 4 bases and J by 3 bases, 2 bases remained unmatched. CDR3 length equals 13 residues. The germline V gene has CDR1 LGHDT and CDR2 YNNKEL (reference sequence).

Concerning this clone: Other DNA sequences in this specimen translate into the identical CDR3. The chain combines TRBV29-1 with TRBJ1-5; 9 bases line up with TRBD1. The CDR3 spans 13 residues. V dropped 6 bases and J dropped 4; count of bases not matched to a gene: 4. The germline V gene has CDR1 SQVTM and CDR2 ANQGSEA. CDR3 nucleotide sequence: TGCAGCGTGCGGGACAGGGAGAATCAGCCCCAGCATTTT. Its protein is CSVRDRENQPQHF.

The V gene is TRBV3-1 (or the pseudogene TRBV3-2), the J gene TRBJ1-1, with 8 bases lining up with TRBD1. J lost 1 base, V lost 4 bases, and 8 bases had no gene match. Germline V CDR1 and CDR2: LGHDT, YNNKEL (reference sequence). The CDR3 runs to 16 residues. The CDR3 here is CASSPRDRFENTEAFF. CDR3 coding DNA: TGTGCCAGCAGCCCCCGGGACAGGTTCGAGAACACTGAAGCTTTCTTT.

The chain joins TRBV6-1 to TRBJ1-1; D gene uncertain. Between the trimmed V and J ends, which lost 1 base and 11 bases, there was a span of 14 bases. The CDR3 covers 13 residues. CDR1 and CDR2 (germline): MNHNS, SASEGT. This chain's CDR3 is CASSEVYGEKAFF. The DNA for the CDR3 is TGTGCCAGCAGTGAAGTGTATGGGGAGAAGGCTTTCTTT.

This chain links TRBV19 with TRBJ1-5; weak D call: TRBD1 (6 bases). CDR3 length: 14 residues. V lost 6 bases to trimming and J lost 7 bases, with 16 bases between them. The germline V gene encodes CDR1 LNHDA and CDR2 SQIVND (reference sequence). CDR3 protein: CASSGRGTGQPQHF. The CDR3 DNA follows: TGTGCCAGTAGCGGCAGGGGAACGGGGCAGCCCCAGCATTTT. The entire variable domain, with the rest obtained from reference TRBV19 and TRBJ1-5, is as follows: DGGITQSPKYLFRKEGQNVTLSCEQNLNHDAMYWYRQDPGQGLRLIYYSQIVNDFQKGDIAEGYSVSREKKESFPLTVTSAQKNPTAFYLCASSGRGTGQPQHFGDGTRLSIL.

This chain connects TRBV3-1 (or the pseudogene TRBV3-2) to TRBJ1-1, with D perhaps matching TRBD1 (6 bases). The CDR3 runs 12 residues. Looked up from germline, CDR1 is LGHDT and CDR2 is YNNKEL (reference sequence). V lost 6 bases and J lost 5, with 10 bases in between. CDR3: CASRGGGTEAFF. The CDR3 region has the DNA TGTGCCAGCAGGGGAGGGGGGACTGAAGCTTTCTTT.

This rearrangement joins TRBV29-1 to TRBJ2-7; 11 bases map to TRBD1. J was trimmed by 7 bases and V by 6 bases; bases with no gene match: 5. CDR1 and CDR2 (germline): SQVTM, ANQGSEA. The CDR3 loop spans 12 amino acids. The CDR3 here is CSVGTGGLEQYF. For the CDR3, the DNA is TGCAGCGTCGGGACAGGGGGTCTTGAGCAGTACTTC.

The chain employs TRBV13 and TRBJ1-2; D not certain. Trimming left V 6 bases short and J 4 bases short, with 12 bases between. This CDR3 has 13 residues. Germline V lookup: CDR1 PRHDT, CDR2 FYEKMQ (reference sequence). The CDR3 region is CASSSGRAYGYTF. As DNA, the CDR3 is TGTGCCAGCAGTTCTGGGAGGGCCTATGGCTACACCTTC.

This chain connects TRBV19 to TRBJ1-2; 7 nucleotides line up with TRBD1. Germline V gene lookup returns CDR1 LNHDA and CDR2 SQIVND (reference sequence). With V trimmed by 0 bases and J by 4 bases, 5 bases remained unmatched. CDR3 size: 15 residues. The CDR3 DNA reads TGTGCCAGTAGTATAGATGACAGGGAAATCTATGGCTACACCTTC. It yields the protein CASSIDDREIYGYTF.

The chain employs TRBV7-9 and TRBJ1-1; 8 bases fit TRBD1. Germline CDR1 is SEHNR and CDR2 is FQNEAQ (reference sequence). The CDR3 is 14 residues long. V was pared by 5 bases and J by 3 bases, with 5 bases of the junction left unmatched. The CDR3 DNA reads as TGTGCCAGCAGCCCCGGGACAGGATACACTGAAGCTTTCTTT. This codes for CASSPGTGYTEAFF.

This chain uses TRBV7-9 with TRBJ1-3, with D unresolved. CDR3 length equals 13 residues. V was pared by 4 bases and J by 4 bases, with 8 bases between. Germline values: CDR1 SEHNR, CDR2 FQNEAQ (reference sequence). The DNA for the CDR3 is TGTGCCAGCAGCTCCTCCGTAGGAAACACCATATATTTT. Translation gives CASSSSVGNTIYF. Complete variable domain (other parts from reference TRBV7-9 and TRBJ1-3): DTGVSQNPRHKITKRGQNVTFRCDPISEHNRLYWYRQTLGQGPEFLTYFQNEAQLEKSRLLSDRFSAERPKGSFSTLEIQRTEQGDSAMYLCASSSSVGNTIYFGEGSWLTVV.

The CDR3 nucleotides are TGTGCCACCCAAGGGGGAGTTGATGAAAAACTGTTTTTT. Its translation is CATQGGVDEKLFF. The V gene is TRBV28, the J gene TRBJ1-4; maybe TRBD1 (6 bases). The CDR3 totals 13 residues. From germline, CDR1 is MDHEN and CDR2 SYDVKM. V dropped 10 bases and J dropped 6 bases, with 15 bases sitting between them.

The V call is TRBV11-2, the J call TRBJ1-3; the D is unclear. The CDR3 spans 14 residues. Trimming removed 1 base at V and 4 bases at J, with 8 bases between. CDR1 and CDR2 from the germline V gene are SGHAT and FQNNGV. The CDR3, as DNA: TGTGCCAGCAGCTTAGGGCCAGTGGGAAACACCATATATTTT. It yields the protein CASSLGPVGNTIYF.

The chain recombines TRBV6-6 with TRBJ1-5, with 9 nucleotides matching TRBD1. Germline CDR1 and CDR2: MNHNY and SVGAGI (reference sequence). With 5 bases clipped from V and 4 bases from J, the junction kept 12 bases outside the gene matches. The CDR3 runs to 17 residues. The CDR3 bases are TGTGCCAGCAGTCCCGGGTGGGGACAGGGAGCTAATCAGCCCCAGCATTTT. This codes for CASSPGWGQGANQPQHF.

This rearrangement joins TRBV6-5 to TRBJ2-3; D possibly corresponds to TRBD1 (6 bases). V was pared by 6 bases and J by 0 bases, with 13 bases between. The CDR3 runs to 15 residues. From germline, CDR1 is MNHEY and CDR2 SVGAGI. As DNA, the CDR3 is TGTGCCAGCAGATCTCGGACAGCTAGCACAGATACGCAGTATTTT. Translated: CASRSRTASTDTQYF.